The rows below give T cell receptor beta chains drawn from one sample of a study of blood T cell repertoires in COVID-19. The data were produced by immunoSEQ multiplex PCR, yet TCRdb's version contains in-frame clones alone and is incomplete. The sample shows approximately 350,000 clones, 88% of them seen only once. Sequences were obtained from peripheral blood. All receptors derive from an older woman with COVID-19, enrolled during active disease. Both conserved end residues are trimmed from each CDR3. Each record gives: V gene, J gene, CDR3 protein.

v_gene: TRBV7-9
j_gene: TRBJ1-3
CDR3aa: ASSPPGQGAGNTIY

v_gene: TRBV27
j_gene: TRBJ1-5
CDR3aa: ASSLNPVGYQPQH

v_gene: TRBV3-1/TRBV3-2
j_gene: TRBJ2-5
CDR3aa: ASSQARDQETQY

v_gene: TRBV24-1
j_gene: TRBJ2-1
CDR3aa: ATSDGTRIPEQF

v_gene: TRBV18
j_gene: TRBJ1-2
CDR3aa: ASSPQTAYGYT

v_gene: TRBV5-1
j_gene: TRBJ2-1
CDR3aa: ASRDRGGNEQF

v_gene: TRBV10-3
j_gene: TRBJ2-1
CDR3aa: AISDAGGQGRRDEQF

v_gene: TRBV5-4
j_gene: TRBJ2-7
CDR3aa: ASSVPGQGLFEQY

v_gene: TRBV5-8
j_gene: TRBJ1-5
CDR3aa: ASSPGTVYSNQPQH

v_gene: TRBV5-6
j_gene: TRBJ2-1
CDR3aa: ASSLGSGGGDNEQF

v_gene: TRBV18
j_gene: TRBJ2-7
CDR3aa: ASSPNTASYEQY

v_gene: TRBV19
j_gene: TRBJ2-1
CDR3aa: ASNQRAGGGDEQF

v_gene: TRBV19
j_gene: TRBJ1-2
CDR3aa: ASSITATGDGYT

v_gene: TRBV7-9
j_gene: TRBJ2-2
CDR3aa: ASSPTGGFTGELF

v_gene: TRBV7-2
j_gene: TRBJ2-1
CDR3aa: ASSLAVGGRF

v_gene: TRBV4-1
j_gene: TRBJ2-3
CDR3aa: ASSQGPLAGGSTDTQY

v_gene: TRBV24-1
j_gene: TRBJ2-1
CDR3aa: ATAPGAGGRYEQF

v_gene: TRBV6-1
j_gene: TRBJ1-4
CDR3aa: ASSENRRGTTNEKLF

v_gene: TRBV4-2
j_gene: TRBJ1-5
CDR3aa: ASRTLDYSNQPQH

v_gene: TRBV5-4
j_gene: TRBJ2-3
CDR3aa: ASSLWGRATDTQY

v_gene: TRBV2
j_gene: TRBJ1-2
CDR3aa: ASRDTNYGYT

v_gene: TRBV5-1
j_gene: TRBJ2-7
CDR3aa: ASSWTTGQTYEQY

v_gene: TRBV29-1
j_gene: TRBJ1-1
CDR3aa: SASRDYTEAF

v_gene: TRBV4-1
j_gene: TRBJ1-1
CDR3aa: ASSQDMGTGNVEAF

v_gene: TRBV9
j_gene: TRBJ2-1
CDR3aa: ASSVLAVSHEQF

v_gene: TRBV11-2
j_gene: TRBJ2-7
CDR3aa: ASSSGTGVGYEQY

v_gene: TRBV2
j_gene: TRBJ1-1
CDR3aa: ASSDQGNTEAF

v_gene: TRBV5-1
j_gene: TRBJ2-7
CDR3aa: ASSLAETGRTNEQY

v_gene: TRBV11-3
j_gene: TRBJ2-7
CDR3aa: ARMGGPHEQY

v_gene: TRBV9
j_gene: TRBJ2-3
CDR3aa: ASTTGRISTDTQY

v_gene: TRBV10-2
j_gene: TRBJ1-6
CDR3aa: ASSGQGGSPLH

v_gene: TRBV6-5
j_gene: TRBJ1-4
CDR3aa: ASNRGPNEKLF

v_gene: TRBV30
j_gene: TRBJ1-5
CDR3aa: AWSRGGAGSNQPQH

v_gene: TRBV10-3
j_gene: TRBJ2-1
CDR3aa: AIGTRWEDEQF

v_gene: TRBV28
j_gene: TRBJ1-4
CDR3aa: ASSPYEKLF

v_gene: TRBV7-2
j_gene: TRBJ1-2
CDR3aa: ASSLLRGGYGYT

v_gene: TRBV18
j_gene: TRBJ1-2
CDR3aa: ASALVDTNYGYT

v_gene: TRBV13
j_gene: TRBJ2-1
CDR3aa: ASSLVAGGHNEQF

v_gene: TRBV27
j_gene: TRBJ1-6
CDR3aa: ASSQRDRDNSPLH

v_gene: TRBV5-4
j_gene: TRBJ2-1
CDR3aa: ASSLGTSGYNEQF

v_gene: TRBV19
j_gene: TRBJ2-7
CDR3aa: ASSMGLPSYEQY

v_gene: TRBV5-1
j_gene: TRBJ2-7
CDR3aa: ASSLDRWSSYEQY

v_gene: TRBV3-1/TRBV3-2
j_gene: TRBJ2-3
CDR3aa: ASSQGTSGTDTQY

v_gene: TRBV19
j_gene: TRBJ2-3
CDR3aa: ASSMGSFTDTQY

v_gene: TRBV2
j_gene: TRBJ1-2
CDR3aa: ASSVGTEGYGYT

v_gene: TRBV28
j_gene: TRBJ1-5
CDR3aa: ASSLEAYNQPQH

v_gene: TRBV9
j_gene: TRBJ1-3
CDR3aa: ASTRANGNTIY

v_gene: TRBV18
j_gene: TRBJ1-2
CDR3aa: ASSPGEGYT

v_gene: TRBV2
j_gene: TRBJ2-3
CDR3aa: ASSGDRGEGTDTQY

v_gene: TRBV5-1
j_gene: TRBJ2-3
CDR3aa: ASSLALTGDNTDTQY

v_gene: TRBV7-2
j_gene: TRBJ2-1
CDR3aa: ASSPRDSGAFENEQF

v_gene: TRBV10-2
j_gene: TRBJ1-2
CDR3aa: ASSEIVGGGYT

v_gene: TRBV3-1/TRBV3-2
j_gene: TRBJ2-4
CDR3aa: ASSRADSIQY

v_gene: TRBV9
j_gene: TRBJ2-4
CDR3aa: ASSVGSGALNIQY

v_gene: TRBV19
j_gene: TRBJ2-4
CDR3aa: ASSSPRWSEGKNIQY

v_gene: TRBV6-2/TRBV6-3
j_gene: TRBJ2-1
CDR3aa: ASSSTSGGNNEQF

v_gene: TRBV27
j_gene: TRBJ1-2
CDR3aa: ASTPTGQGKGAEGYT

v_gene: TRBV24-1
j_gene: TRBJ2-1
CDR3aa: ATSSTSGAYNEQF

v_gene: TRBV27
j_gene: TRBJ1-2
CDR3aa: ASSFSRTSYGYT

v_gene: TRBV5-4
j_gene: TRBJ1-1
CDR3aa: AGGTDNTEAF